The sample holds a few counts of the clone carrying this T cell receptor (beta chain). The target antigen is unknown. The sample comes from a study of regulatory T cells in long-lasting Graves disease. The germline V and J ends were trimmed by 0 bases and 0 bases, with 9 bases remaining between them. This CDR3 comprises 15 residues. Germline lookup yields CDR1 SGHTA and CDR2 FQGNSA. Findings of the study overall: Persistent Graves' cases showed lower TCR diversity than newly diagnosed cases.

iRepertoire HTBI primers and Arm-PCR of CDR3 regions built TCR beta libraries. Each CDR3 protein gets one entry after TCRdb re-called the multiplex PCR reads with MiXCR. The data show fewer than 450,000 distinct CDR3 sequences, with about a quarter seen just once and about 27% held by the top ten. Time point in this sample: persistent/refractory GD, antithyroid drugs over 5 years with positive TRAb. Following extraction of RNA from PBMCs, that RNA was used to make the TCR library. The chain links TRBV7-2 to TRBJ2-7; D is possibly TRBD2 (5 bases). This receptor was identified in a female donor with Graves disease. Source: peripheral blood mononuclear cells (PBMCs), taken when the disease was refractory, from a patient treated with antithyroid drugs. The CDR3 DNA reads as TGTGCCAGCAGCTTAGCGCCCGACTACTCCTACGAGCAGTACTTC. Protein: CASSLAPDYSYEQYF.